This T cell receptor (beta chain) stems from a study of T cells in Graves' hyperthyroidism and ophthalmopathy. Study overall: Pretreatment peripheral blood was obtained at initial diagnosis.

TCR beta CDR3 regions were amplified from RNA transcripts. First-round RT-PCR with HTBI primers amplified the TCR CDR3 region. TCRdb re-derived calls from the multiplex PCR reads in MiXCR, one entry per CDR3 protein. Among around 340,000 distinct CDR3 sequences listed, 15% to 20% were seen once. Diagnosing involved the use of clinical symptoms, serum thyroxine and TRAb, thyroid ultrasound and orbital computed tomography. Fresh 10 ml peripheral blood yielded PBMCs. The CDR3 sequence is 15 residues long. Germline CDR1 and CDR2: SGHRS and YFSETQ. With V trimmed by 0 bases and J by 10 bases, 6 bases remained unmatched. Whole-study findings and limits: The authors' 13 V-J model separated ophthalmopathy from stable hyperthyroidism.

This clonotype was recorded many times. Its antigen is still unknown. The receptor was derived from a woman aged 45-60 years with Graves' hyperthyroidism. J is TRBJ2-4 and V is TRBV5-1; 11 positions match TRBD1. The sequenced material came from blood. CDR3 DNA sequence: TGCGCCAGCAGCTTGGGTGGACAGGGGGCTGGAATTCAGTACTTC. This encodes CASSLGGQGAGIQYF.